The present T cell receptor beta chain was sequenced within a study of CD8 T cells in Susac syndrome. Through negative isolation, CD4+ and CD8+ T cells were obtained, while TEMRA cells were enriched using FACS. It was with random hexamers that about 0.45 to 1 ug RNA was reverse transcribed. Each CDR3 protein gets one entry after TCRdb re-called the immunoSEQ multiplex PCR reads with MiXCR. The sample shows some 180,000 distinct CDR3 sequences, around 94% of them seen only once. General study results and limits: CD4+ repertoires of Susac syndrome patients lacked detectable clonal expansion.

This clonotype was recorded only once. Its specificity is unknown. This TCR derives from a human donor with Susac syndrome. Material: CD4+ T cells from PBMCs.

The CDR3 reads CSVKGSKNIQYF. The DNA of the CDR3 is TGCAGCGTTAAAGGGTCCAAAAACATTCAGTACTTC. The chain combines TRBV29-1 with TRBJ2-4; no clear D gene. Per the germline V gene, CDR1 is SQVTM and CDR2 is ANQGSEA. Trimming pared 5 bases from V and 2 bases from J, leaving 7 bases between. The CDR3 extends over 12 amino acids. The variable domain in full, completed from reference TRBV29-1 and TRBJ2-4, reads SAVISQKPSRDICQRGTSLTIQCQVDSQVTMMFWYRQQPGQSLTLIATANQGSEATYESGFVIDKFPISRPNLTFSTLTVSNMSPEDSSIYLCSVKGSKNIQYFGAGTRLSVL.